This T cell receptor beta chain was profiled in a study of blood T cells in healthy people across ages. With respect to this clonotype: A much larger clone is a single base away; this may be a read error.

Germline CDR1 and CDR2: KGHDR and SFDVKD. This CDR3 contains 15 residues. Trimming cost V 4 bases and J 4 bases; bases outside gene matches: 4. PCR was performed a second time for roughly 7 to 12 cycles using a sample-barcoded 5' primer and a J-beta primer mix. The yield of each sample was at least 3 million CDR3-containing paired-end reads. TCRdb independently ran MiXCR on the 5' RACE reads; one entry per CDR3 protein. This sample has 600,000 to 800,000 distinct CDR3 sequences, with around 52% found just once. Donors each provided 7.5 to 10 milliliters of peripheral blood. This rearrangement joins TRBV24-1 to TRBJ2-1; 9 bases align to TRBD1. The specimen was blood. This TCR came from a woman over 75 in good health. CDR3 nucleotide sequence: TGTGCCACCAGTGAGACGACAGGGGGATACAATGAGCAGTTCTTC. It yields the protein CATSETTGGYNEQFF.